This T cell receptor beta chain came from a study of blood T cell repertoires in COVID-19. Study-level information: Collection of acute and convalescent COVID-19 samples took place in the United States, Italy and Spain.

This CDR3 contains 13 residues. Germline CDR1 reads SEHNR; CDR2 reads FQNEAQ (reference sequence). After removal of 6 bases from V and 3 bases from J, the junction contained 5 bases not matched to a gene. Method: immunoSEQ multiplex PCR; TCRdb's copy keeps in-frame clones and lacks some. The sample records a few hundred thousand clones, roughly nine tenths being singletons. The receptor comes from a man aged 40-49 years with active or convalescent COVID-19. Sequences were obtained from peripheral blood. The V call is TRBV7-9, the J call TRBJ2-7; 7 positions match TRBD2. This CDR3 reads CASRGRDRYEQYF. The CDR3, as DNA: TGTGCCAGCAGGGGGAGGGACCGCTACGAGCAGTACTTC. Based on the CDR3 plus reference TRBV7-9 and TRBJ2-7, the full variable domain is DTGVSQNPRHKITKRGQNVTFRCDPISEHNRLYWYRQTLGQGPEFLTYFQNEAQLEKSRLLSDRFSAERPKGSFSTLEIQRTEQGDSAMYLCASRGRDRYEQYFGPGTRLTVT.